This T cell receptor beta chain originates from a study of blood T cell repertoires in COVID-19. V dropped 8 bases and J dropped 4 bases, with 10 bases sitting between them. The CDR3 is 13 amino acids. Germline V CDR1 and CDR2: KGHDR, SFDVKD. In the authors' methods: Nucleated cell counts were estimated from reference gene primer amplification. TCRdb's table, derived via immunoSEQ multiplex PCR, lists solely in-frame clones and lacks some. That table supplies the V and J calls and clone size; D and trimming were determined from the DNA. The sample holds around 190,000 clones; roughly 89% are singletons and the top ten take 10%.

V is TRBV24-1 and J is TRBJ2-2; no reliable D call. The clonotype comes from a man aged 18-30 years with acute COVID-19. The material sequenced was PBMCs or T cells enriched from blood (not recorded which). The CDR3 protein is CATKSSATGELFF. For the CDR3, the DNA is TGTGCCACCAAAAGCTCTGCCACCGGGGAGCTGTTTTTT.